This section outlines one T cell receptor beta chain sequence together with its context. This sample was taken from a study of PD-1 blockade in mismatch repair-deficient tumors. This CDR3 region has 17 residues. Germline CDR1 is SGDLS and CDR2 is YYNGEE. V lost 0 bases, J lost 4 bases, and 11 bases stayed unmatched. The repertoire was sequenced with immunoSEQ multiplex PCR; TCRdb's copy has only in-frame clones and lacks some. The sample records approximately 50,000 clones, approximately 80% being singletons. The source was peripheral blood, collected 4 weeks after starting pembrolizumab. The chain joins TRBV9 to TRBJ2-7, with 9 bases matching TRBD2. This TCR was recovered from an adult with mismatch repair-deficient cancer. The CDR3 sequence: CASSVVFRAGGSYEQYF. The CDR3 nucleotides read TGTGCCAGCAGCGTAGTTTTCAGGGCGGGAGGGTCGTACGAGCAGTACTTC.